The table lists the clone carrying this TCR beta chain with a few counts. What it binds is unknown. The same CDR3 arises from other DNA sequences in this sample as well. This entry is derived from a study of cytomegalovirus exposure and HLA in healthy donors. Regarding the study as a whole: Despite most TCR sequences being rare, some public TCRs occurred in many donors.

PCR amplification relied on 60 Vbeta primers (plus 13 Jbeta primers). Generated by immunoSEQ multiplex PCR, the TCRdb table keeps only in-frame clones and is missing some. The sample has about 130,000 clones; about 72% are singletons. Losses at the gene ends were 5 bases for V and 1 base for J; bases not matched to a gene: 3. This CDR3 contains 15 residues. Germline lookup yields CDR1 MNHEY and CDR2 SMNVEV (reference sequence). The V and J genes are TRBV27 and TRBJ1-5, with 9 positions matching TRBD1. This TCR came from a female donor in good health and CMV-seronegative. The sequencing sample was made of PBMCs. The CDR3 here is CASSPGTGSNQPQHF. The CDR3 DNA reads as TGTGCCAGCAGTCCCGGGACAGGGAGCAATCAGCCCCAGCATTTT.